The 31 T cell receptor beta chains reported below all come from one sample, sequenced in a study of T cell responses to AZD1222 COVID-19 vaccine. Assay used: immunoSEQ multiplex PCR; TCRdb lists only in-frame clones, some missing. The sample has about 110,000 clones, around 90% seen once. The sample was peripheral blood, taken on day 0 of MenACWY control vaccination. The receptors originated from an adult in good health.

This clone was picked up a small number of times. The chain carries TRBV28 and TRBJ1-4; a possible D gene is TRBD1 (6 bases). The CDR3 is made up of 14 amino acids. V was shortened by 7 bases and J by 10 bases, with 19 bases between the two germline ends. In germline, CDR1 is MDHEN, CDR2 SYDVKM. CDR3 DNA sequence: TGTGCCAGCACTCCCGAGGGGGTTCGTGGAAAACTGTTTTTT. Translation: CASTPEGVRGKLFF. Using reference TRBV28 and TRBJ1-4 for the parts outside the CDR3, the full variable domain is DVKVTQSSRYLVKRTGEKVFLECVQDMDHENMFWYRQDPGLGLRLIYFSYDVKMKEKGDIPEGYSVSREKKERFSLILESASTNQTSMYLCASTPEGVRGKLFFGSGTQLSVL.

The rearrangement links TRBV29-1 to TRBJ1-1; D remains ambiguous. There are 16 residues in the CDR3. Germline V lookup: CDR1 SQVTM, CDR2 ANQGSEA. V was pared by 5 bases and J by 4 bases, with 23 bases between. The CDR3, as DNA: TGCAGCGTTCCGAGTCCAAAACCCCCGGTGGGCACTGAAGCTTTCTTT. It encodes CSVPSPKPPVGTEAFF.

This chain connects TRBV7-2 to TRBJ2-3; 8 bases match TRBD1. The J segment lost 3 bases and the V segment lost 7 bases, leaving 6 bases of the junction unmatched. The CDR3 spans 14 residues. CDR1 is SGHTA and CDR2 is FQGNSA in the germline V gene. CDR3 protein: CASTTGQGTDTQYF. In DNA, the CDR3 is TGTGCCAGCACTACCGGACAGGGAACAGATACGCAGTATTTT.

The count of this clone is one. The rearrangement joins TRBV7-8 to TRBJ2-5, with D hard to call. This CDR3 has 15 residues. The germline CDR1 and CDR2 sequences are SGHVS and FQNEAQ. V was clipped by 2 bases and J by 2 bases, with 12 bases between them. CDR3 in DNA: TGTGCCAGCAGCTTATCAGGAAACGTACAAGAGACCCAGTACTTC. This gives the protein CASSLSGNVQETQYF.

This clone showed up just a few times. The V and J genes are TRBV5-1 and TRBJ1-2; D might be TRBD1 (5 bases). V dropped 0 bases and J dropped 0 bases, with 12 bases sitting between them. The CDR3 contains 16 residues. Germline CDR1 is SGHRS and CDR2 is YFSETQ. The CDR3 spells CASSLAAGRTNYGYTF. Here the CDR3 DNA reads TGCGCCAGCAGCTTGGCGGCGGGACGGACTAACTATGGCTACACCTTC.

The chain links TRBV5-5 to TRBJ2-7, with 9 bases matching TRBD1. CDR1 and CDR2 from the germline V gene are SGHKS and YYEKEE (reference sequence). The J segment lost 1 base and the V segment lost 6 bases, leaving 11 bases of the junction unmatched. This CDR3 comprises 16 residues. CDR3 coding DNA: TGTGCCAGCAACCCCCTCAGGGACAGGGATTCCTACGAGCAGTACTTC. Translating gives CASNPLRDRDSYEQYF. The variable domain in full, completed from reference TRBV5-5 and TRBJ2-7, reads DAGVTQSPTHLIKTRGQQVTLRCSPISGHKSVSWYQQVLGQGPQFIFQYYEKEERGRGNFPDRFSARQFPNYSSELNVNALLLGDSALYLCASNPLRDRDSYEQYFGPGTRLTVT.

This chain uses TRBV5-6 with TRBJ2-1, with TRBD2 as a possible D gene (6 bases). Germline CDR1 is SGHDT and CDR2 is YYEEEE. The CDR3 totals 15 residues. Trimming pared 7 bases from V and 2 bases from J, leaving 16 bases between. The CDR3 DNA reads TGTGCCAGCGGTTCGACCGGGGGACCCTACAATGAGCAGTTCTTC. Protein product: CASGSTGGPYNEQFF.

The V gene is TRBV7-2, the J gene TRBJ1-3, with 7 bases lining up with TRBD1. Trimming took 4 bases from V and 4 from J; bases not matched to a gene: 7. CDR3 length: 15 amino acids. Germline assignment: CDR1 SGHTA and CDR2 FQGNSA. The DNA of the CDR3 is TGTGCCAGCAGCTCCCCTTCGACAGGGGGAAACACCATATATTTT. As protein: CASSSPSTGGNTIYF.

The V and J genes are TRBV5-1 and TRBJ1-2; maybe TRBD1 (5 bases). The CDR3 runs to 15 residues. Deletions cut 0 bases from V and 2 bases from J, with 11 bases between. The germline gives CDR1 SGHRS, CDR2 YFSETQ. CDR3 nucleotides: TGCGCCAGCAGCTTGGGAGTAGGGACCAACTATGGCTACACCTTC. It yields the protein CASSLGVGTNYGYTF.

This clone came up a few times. The chain employs TRBV14 and TRBJ2-4; D is perhaps TRBD1 (5 bases). The CDR3 has 14 residues. Per germline, CDR1 SGHDN and CDR2 FVKESK. Trimming removed 1 base from V and 6 bases from J, with 10 bases in between. CDR3 nucleotide sequence: TGTGCCAGCAGCCAAGCCCAGCAGGGAAACATTCAGTACTTC. This translates into CASSQAQQGNIQYF. Combining the CDR3 with reference TRBV14 and TRBJ2-4 gives the whole variable domain EAGVTQFPSHSVIEKGQTVTLRCDPISGHDNLYWYRRVMGKEIKFLLHFVKESKQDESGMPNNRFLAERTGGTYSTLKVQPAELEDSGVYFCASSQAQQGNIQYFGAGTRLSVL.

V is TRBV7-2 and J is TRBJ1-4; maybe TRBD1 (5 bases). The CDR3 is made up of 15 amino acids. Germline CDR1 is SGHTA and CDR2 is FQGNSA. The V and J ends lost 5 bases and 3 bases respectively, with 13 bases between them. Here the CDR3 DNA reads TGTGCCAGCAGCCCTAAGGGGATGCCTAATGAAAAACTGTTTTTT. It is translated as CASSPKGMPNEKLFF. Variable domain in full (rest from reference TRBV7-2 and TRBJ1-4): GAGVSQSPSNKVTEKGKDVELRCDPISGHTALYWYRQSLGQGLEFLIYFQGNSAPDKSGLPSDRFSAERTGGSVSTLTIQRTQQEDSAVYLCASSPKGMPNEKLFFGSGTQLSVL.

The CDR3 reads CASSFFNLAHDTQYF. The DNA for the CDR3 is TGTGCCAGCAGTTTTTTTAACTTAGCACACGATACGCAGTATTTT. The J gene is TRBJ2-3, the V gene TRBV27, with D unresolved. The length of the CDR3 is 15 residues. V lost 3 bases and J lost 6, with 16 bases in between. From germline, CDR1 is MNHEY and CDR2 SMNVEV (reference sequence).

The rearrangement joins TRBV11-2 to TRBJ1-3; 9 bases line up with TRBD1. The junction had 6 bases not matched to a gene; V was cut back by 1 base and J by 2 bases. The CDR3 totals 17 residues. CDR1 is SGHAT, CDR2 FQNNGV, per germline. The CDR3 DNA is TGTGCCAGCAGCTTAGGGGCTGGGACAGGGCCTGGAAACACCATATATTTT. Translation gives CASSLGAGTGPGNTIYF.

V is TRBV5-6 and J is TRBJ2-7, with D possibly TRBD2 on 7 matching bases. CDR1 is SGHDT and CDR2 is YYEEEE in the germline V gene. Trimming stripped 2 bases from V and 0 bases from J, with 15 bases between. CDR3 length: 16 amino acids. This CDR3 is CASSFGRGAPSYEQYF. CDR3 nucleotides: TGTGCCAGCAGCTTCGGTCGGGGGGCCCCCTCCTACGAGCAGTACTTC.

This chain links TRBV7-2 with TRBJ2-1; D is perhaps TRBD2 (6 bases). The CDR3 has 15 amino acids. Germline values: CDR1 SGHTA, CDR2 FQGNSA. The germline V and J ends were trimmed by 0 bases and 2 bases, with 8 bases remaining between them. This CDR3 reads CASSLAAGPYNEQFF. CDR3 sequence (DNA): TGTGCCAGCAGCTTAGCAGCGGGTCCCTACAATGAGCAGTTCTTC. Based on the CDR3 plus reference TRBV7-2 and TRBJ2-1, the full variable domain is GAGVSQSPSNKVTEKGKDVELRCDPISGHTALYWYRQSLGQGLEFLIYFQGNSAPDKSGLPSDRFSAERTGGSVSTLTIQRTQQEDSAVYLCASSLAAGPYNEQFFGPGTRLTVL.

CDR3 coding DNA: TGCGCCAGCAGTGAGAGGGTTAGGAACACTGAAGCTTTCTTT. Residues: CASSERVRNTEAFF. The V call is TRBV10-2, the J call TRBJ1-1; D unclear. This CDR3 has 14 amino acids. Per germline, CDR1 WSHSY and CDR2 SAAADI. Trimming took 2 bases from V and 1 from J, leaving 8 bases between them.

The V call is TRBV4-3, the J call TRBJ1-2; no clear D. Germline CDR1 reads LGHNA; CDR2 reads YSLEER. Between the trimmed V and J ends, which lost 0 bases and 0 bases, there was a span of 14 bases. There are 17 residues in the CDR3. CDR3 in amino acids: CASSQEDLAAANYGYTF. CDR3 DNA sequence: TGCGCCAGCAGCCAAGAGGACCTCGCAGCTGCTAACTATGGCTACACCTTC.

This rearrangement joins TRBV28 to TRBJ1-4; no firm D call. V was pared by 6 bases and J by 0 bases, with 14 bases between. The length of the CDR3 is 16 residues. Germline V gene lookup returns CDR1 MDHEN and CDR2 SYDVKM. CDR3 residues: CASSPTVSSTNEKLFF. CDR3 nucleotide sequence: TGTGCCAGCAGCCCTACAGTCAGCTCAACTAATGAAAAACTGTTTTTT.

The chain couples TRBV7-9 to TRBJ2-7, with D perhaps matching TRBD1 or TRBD2 (6 bases each). The ends were cut back, 4 bases at V and 3 bases at J, with 16 bases in the middle. This CDR3 has 15 residues. Germline V CDR1 and CDR2: SEHNR, FQNEAQ (reference sequence). DNA of the CDR3: TGTGCCAGCAGCTCCCCCGATGGGGGGCACTACGAGCAGTACTTC. This translates into CASSSPDGGHYEQYF.

Of note for this clone: A junction end diverges from the germline sequence, so it may reflect a read error. DNA of the CDR3: TGTGCCGGCAGGGATTCGGGAGAGCAGTACTTC. Residues: CAGRDSGEQYF. J is TRBJ2-7 and V is TRBV28; the D call may be TRBD1 or TRBD2 (5 bases each). CDR1 is MDHEN and CDR2 is SYDVKM in the germline V gene. The CDR3 runs 11 residues.

The rearrangement joins TRBV5-4 to TRBJ1-3; D is uncertain. The CDR3 runs to 14 residues. Germline CDR1 SGHNT, CDR2 YYREEE (reference sequence). V lost 6 bases and J 0 bases, leaving 10 bases between the germline ends. The chain's CDR3 is CASKEASSGNTIYF. The CDR3 DNA reads as TGTGCCAGCAAGGAGGCCTCCTCTGGAAACACCATATATTTT.

The chain recombines TRBV7-3 with TRBJ2-7; TRBD1 aligns across 8 bases. J gave up 5 bases and V 4 bases, and 10 bases lay outside the gene matches. CDR1 and CDR2 from the germline V gene are SGHTA and FQGTGA. The CDR3 runs to 15 residues. CDR3 protein: CASSSGQGPPDEQYF. In nucleotides, the CDR3 is TGTGCCAGCAGCTCCGGACAGGGCCCTCCTGACGAGCAGTACTTC.

The chain uses TRBV11-1 and TRBJ1-1; D call uncertain. This CDR3 is built from 12 residues. Germline V CDR1 and CDR2: SGHAT, FQDESV (reference sequence). V was trimmed by 3 bases and J by 5 bases, leaving 7 bases between them. The CDR3 DNA reads TGTGCCAGCAGCTTCGGGGAAACTGAAGCTTTCTTT. Translating gives CASSFGETEAFF.

The chain is built from TRBV6-2 or TRBV6-3 and TRBJ1-6; no definite D call. The CDR3 has 10 residues. Trimming shortened V by 4 bases and J by 9 bases, and 1 base separated the two germline ends. The germline gives CDR1 MNHEY, CDR2 SVGEGT. The CDR3 nucleotides read TGTGCCAGCAGTTTTTCACCCCTCCACTTT. Amino acids: CASSFSPLHF.

This clone was seen just once. The chain recombines TRBV3-1 (or the pseudogene TRBV3-2) with TRBJ1-2; D is possibly TRBD1 (6 bases). This CDR3 is 17 amino acids long. Trimming left V 3 bases short and J 7 bases short, with 24 bases between. Germline V gene lookup returns CDR1 LGHDT and CDR2 YNNKEL (reference sequence). In DNA form, the CDR3 reads TGTGCCAGCAGCCATGCAGGGGCCCACGGAAACTCTGTTGGCTACACCTTC. Translation gives CASSHAGAHGNSVGYTF.

This clone has only a few counts. The gene calls are TRBV28 and TRBJ2-1, with TRBD1 matching over 7 bases. The V gene end was trimmed by 2 bases and the J gene end by 9 bases; junction bases not matched to a gene: 4. CDR1 MDHEN and CDR2 SYDVKM come from the germline V gene. This CDR3 is 13 amino acids long. CDR3 in amino acids: CASSLRQGFEQFF. The CDR3 DNA reads as TGTGCCAGCAGTTTAAGACAGGGCTTTGAGCAGTTCTTC.

A single count supports this clone. The chain couples TRBV9 to TRBJ2-1, with 8 bases that match TRBD2. The V gene's germline CDR1 is SGDLS and CDR2 YYNGEE. The CDR3 is 19 amino acids. With 2 bases clipped from V and 8 bases from J, the junction kept 21 bases outside the gene matches. The CDR3 nucleotides read TGTGCCAGCAGCGTCGGACTCTCTGCGGGGGGCTCGAGGGACCATGAGCAGTTCTTC. It encodes CASSVGLSAGGSRDHEQFF. Full variable domain (outside the CDR3, taken from reference TRBV9 and TRBJ2-1): DSGVTQTPKHLITATGQRVTLRCSPRSGDLSVYWYQQSLDQGLQFLIQYYNGEERAKGNILERFSAQQFPDLHSELNLSSLELGDSALYFCASSVGLSAGGSRDHEQFFGPGTRLTVL.

The rearrangement uses TRBV19 and TRBJ2-7; perhaps TRBD2 as D (5 bases). This CDR3 is 14 amino acids long. The V gene's germline CDR1 is LNHDA and CDR2 SQIVND (reference sequence). V lost 3 bases and J lost 9, with 18 bases in between. CDR3 protein: CASSIMERPRWQYF. CDR3 sequence (DNA): TGTGCCAGTAGTATTATGGAGCGGCCCAGGTGGCAGTACTTC.

This chain connects TRBV3-1 (or the pseudogene TRBV3-2) to TRBJ2-7, with D maybe TRBD1 (6 bases). V shed 4 bases and J shed 0 bases, with 10 bases lying between them. Germline V gene data show CDR1 as LGHDT and CDR2 as YNNKEL (reference sequence). This CDR3 comprises 14 residues. CDR3 nucleotides: TGTGCCAGCAGCCCCTACAGGGACTCCTACGAGCAGTACTTC. Residues: CASSPYRDSYEQYF.

The chain employs TRBV15 and TRBJ1-2, with TRBD1 as a possible D gene (6 bases). The length of the CDR3 is 13 residues. CDR1 is LNHNV, CDR2 YYDKDF, per germline (reference sequence). V lost 8 bases and J lost 2, with 12 bases in between. CDR3 region: CATQKDRNYGYTF. The CDR3 DNA is TGTGCCACCCAGAAAGACAGGAACTATGGCTACACCTTC.

The chain has TRBV3-1 (or the pseudogene TRBV3-2) and TRBJ1-1, with 7 positions matching TRBD1. Germline CDR1 and CDR2: LGHDT and YNNKEL (reference sequence). The CDR3 covers 14 residues. The V segment lost 3 bases and the J segment 4 bases; nucleotides outside the gene matches: 5. CDR3 protein: CASSHGTEITEAFF. The DNA of the CDR3 is TGTGCCAGCAGCCATGGGACAGAAATCACTGAAGCTTTCTTT.